This T cell receptor (beta chain) was recorded in a study of PD-1 blockade in mismatch repair-deficient tumors. In the study overall: All were previously treated, progressing patients with around eleven mismatch repair-deficient cancer types.

Every patient had mismatch repair deficiency by PCR or immunohistochemistry. TCR sequencing covered a few patients who responded to pembrolizumab. V lost 3 bases and J lost 4, with 13 bases in between. The CDR3 has 14 amino acids. Germline CDR1 reads LNHDA; CDR2 reads SQIVND (reference sequence). With regard to this clone: The antigen is undetermined.

Study-level results: Tumor-resident clones, often undetectable pretreatment in blood, expanded then contracted after pembrolizumab.

Measured with immunoSEQ multiplex PCR; TCRdb has only the in-frame clones, and not every one. The sample comprises some 66,000 clones, about nine tenths of which are singletons, and roughly 14% rests with the top ten. This chain connects TRBV19 to TRBJ2-7; D is unclear. The starting material was peripheral blood, obtained 52 weeks after starting pembrolizumab. The source is an adult with mismatch repair-deficient cancer. CDR3 loop: CASSMTNGMYEQYF. The CDR3 DNA sequence: TGTGCCAGTAGTATGACAAATGGTATGTACGAGCAGTACTTC. Complete variable domain (other parts from reference TRBV19 and TRBJ2-7): DGGITQSPKYLFRKEGQNVTLSCEQNLNHDAMYWYRQDPGQGLRLIYYSQIVNDFQKGDIAEGYSVSREKKESFPLTVTSAQKNPTAFYLCASSMTNGMYEQYFGPGTRLTVT.